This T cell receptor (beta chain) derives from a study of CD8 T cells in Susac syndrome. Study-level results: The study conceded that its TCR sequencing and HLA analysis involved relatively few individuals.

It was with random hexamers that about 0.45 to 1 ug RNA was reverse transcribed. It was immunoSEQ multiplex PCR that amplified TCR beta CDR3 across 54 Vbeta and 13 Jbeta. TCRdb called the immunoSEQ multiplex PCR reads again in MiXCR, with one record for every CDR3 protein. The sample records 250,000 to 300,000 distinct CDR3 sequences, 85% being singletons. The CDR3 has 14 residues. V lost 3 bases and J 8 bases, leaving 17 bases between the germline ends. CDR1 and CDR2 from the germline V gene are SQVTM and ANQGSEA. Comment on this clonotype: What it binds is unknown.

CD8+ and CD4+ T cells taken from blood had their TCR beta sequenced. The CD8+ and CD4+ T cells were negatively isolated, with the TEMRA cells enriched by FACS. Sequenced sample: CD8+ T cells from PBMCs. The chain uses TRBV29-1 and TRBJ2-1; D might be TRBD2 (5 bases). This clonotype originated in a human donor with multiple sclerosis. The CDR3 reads CSVDRGSAADEQFF. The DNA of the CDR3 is TGCAGCGTTGATCGGGGTTCTGCCGCGGATGAGCAGTTCTTC.